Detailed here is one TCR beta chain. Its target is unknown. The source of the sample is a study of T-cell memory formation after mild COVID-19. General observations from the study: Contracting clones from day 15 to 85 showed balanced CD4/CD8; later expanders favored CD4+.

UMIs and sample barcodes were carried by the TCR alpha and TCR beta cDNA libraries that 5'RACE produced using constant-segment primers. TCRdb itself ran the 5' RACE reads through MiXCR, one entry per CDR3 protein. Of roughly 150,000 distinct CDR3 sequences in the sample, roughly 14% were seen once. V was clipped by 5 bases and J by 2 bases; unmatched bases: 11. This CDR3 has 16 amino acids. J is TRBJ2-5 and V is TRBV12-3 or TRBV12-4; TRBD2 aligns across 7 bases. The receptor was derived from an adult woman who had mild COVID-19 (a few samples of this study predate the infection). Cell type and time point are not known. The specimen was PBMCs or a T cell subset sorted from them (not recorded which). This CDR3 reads CASSRGREYSQETQYF. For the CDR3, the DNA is TGTGCCAGCAGTAGAGGGCGGGAGTATTCACAAGAGACCCAGTACTTC.